Following are 27 T cell receptor beta chains from one sample sequenced in a study of PD-1 blockade in classical Hodgkin lymphoma. All patients relapsed after autologous stem cell transplantation, and brentuximab vedotin exposure varied. Libraries were prepared by immunoSEQ multiplex PCR; TCRdb keeps only in-frame clonotypes and omits some of them. The top ten hold around 9.7% of the sample, which has roughly 40,000 clones, 75% to 90% seen once. This material consisted of peripheral blood mononuclear cells (PBMCs), taken at baseline. The receptor set was obtained from a human donor with classical Hodgkin lymphoma.

The chain employs TRBV19 and TRBJ2-1; either TRBD1 or TRBD2 may fit D (5 bases each). The germline CDR1 and CDR2 sequences are LNHDA and SQIVND (reference sequence). V lost 1 base, J lost 0 bases, and 7 bases lay in between. The CDR3 length is 15 residues. The CDR3 nucleotides read TGTGCCAGTAGTATAGGGGACGTCTCCTACAATGAGCAGTTCTTC. Translated: CASSIGDVSYNEQFF. The full variable domain, completed using reference TRBV19 and TRBJ2-1, is DGGITQSPKYLFRKEGQNVTLSCEQNLNHDAMYWYRQDPGQGLRLIYYSQIVNDFQKGDIAEGYSVSREKKESFPLTVTSAQKNPTAFYLCASSIGDVSYNEQFFGPGTRLTVL.

V is TRBV29-1 and J is TRBJ2-3; the D gene is possibly TRBD2 (5 bases). The CDR3 is 13 residues long. Trimming left V 6 bases short and J 2 bases short, with 12 bases between. The germline gives CDR1 SQVTM, CDR2 ANQGSEA. In nucleotides, the CDR3 is TGCAGCGTGTCGGGATATTCCACAGATACGCAGTATTTT. Its translation: CSVSGYSTDTQYF.

The V call is TRBV5-4, the J call TRBJ1-1, with 8 positions matching TRBD1. The CDR3 consists of 14 residues. J gave up 6 bases and V 4 bases, and 8 bases lay outside the gene matches. In germline, CDR1 is SGHNT, CDR2 YYREEE (reference sequence). Here the CDR3 DNA reads TGTGCCAGCAGCGCAACTCAGGGGGCCTCTGAAGCTTTCTTT. This gives the protein CASSATQGASEAFF.

This clone was seen only once. The chain couples TRBV7-3 to TRBJ2-7; D may be TRBD1 (6 bases). The CDR3 contains 17 residues. V was shortened by 5 bases and J by 6 bases, with 26 bases between the two germline ends. Germline-derived CDR1 and CDR2 are SGHTA and FQGTGA. The CDR3, as DNA: TGTGCCAGCAGCGATAACAGACCCGGGACACCTGGAGGCGAGCAGTACTTC. Translation gives CASSDNRPGTPGGEQYF. Full variable domain (rest looked up from reference TRBV7-3 and TRBJ2-7): GAGVSQTPSNKVTEKGKYVELRCDPISGHTALYWYRQSLGQGPEFLIYFQGTGAADDSGLPNDRFFAVRPEGSVSTLKIQRTERGDSAVYLCASSDNRPGTPGGEQYFGPGTRLTVT.

V and J are TRBV11-1 and TRBJ2-5; no clear D. V was clipped by 1 base and J by 5 bases, with 11 bases between them. Germline V gene lookup returns CDR1 SGHAT and CDR2 FQDESV (reference sequence). The length of the CDR3 is 14 residues. CDR3 bases: TGTGCCAGCAGCTTAGTAGTTGGGCAGGAGACCCAGTACTTC. Translation gives CASSLVVGQETQYF.

The count of this clone is one. CDR3 residues: CASSAGTGRAHEQYF. CDR3 in DNA: TGTGCCAGCAGCGCTGGGACAGGGAGGGCTCACGAGCAGTACTTC. The chain employs TRBV2 and TRBJ2-7; 9 bases line up with TRBD1. The CDR3 length is 15 residues. Germline V gene lookup returns CDR1 SNHLY and CDR2 FYNNEI. Trimming cost V 6 bases and J 5 bases; bases outside gene matches: 11.

The chain has TRBV11-2 and TRBJ2-1, with TRBD1 identical over 7 bases. The V segment lost 2 bases and the J segment 5 bases; nucleotides outside the gene matches: 6. Germline-derived CDR1 and CDR2 are SGHAT and FQNNGV. The CDR3 totals 15 residues. The CDR3 is CASSLLWTGDNEQFF. The CDR3 nucleotides read TGTGCCAGCAGCTTACTCTGGACAGGCGACAATGAGCAGTTCTTC.

The V gene is TRBV11-2, the J gene TRBJ2-5, with no clear D. V was clipped by 0 bases and J by 4 bases, with 6 bases between them. Germline V CDR1 and CDR2: SGHAT, FQNNGV. This CDR3 is 13 amino acids long. For the CDR3, the DNA is TGTGCCAGCAGCTTAGAGCTAGTAGAGACCCAGTACTTC. Amino acid sequence: CASSLELVETQYF.

This rearrangement joins TRBV7-9 to TRBJ2-2; no clear D. Germline CDR1 SEHNR, CDR2 FQNEAQ (reference sequence). The V end lost 1 base, the J end lost 6 bases, and 9 bases lay between the germline ends. The CDR3 has 14 residues. The CDR3 sequence: CASSLDAVAGELFF. CDR3 in DNA: TGTGCCAGCAGCTTAGATGCCGTCGCCGGGGAGCTGTTTTTT.

The rearrangement joins TRBV4-1 to TRBJ1-1; a possible D gene is TRBD1 (5 bases). The CDR3 runs to 13 residues. Trimming pared 0 bases from V and 6 bases from J, leaving 8 bases between. The V gene's germline CDR1 is MGHRA and CDR2 YSYEKL. CDR3 protein: CASSQEGVSEAFF. The CDR3 DNA follows: TGCGCCAGCAGCCAAGAAGGGGTTTCTGAAGCTTTCTTT.

The CDR3 coding sequence is TGCGCCAGCAGCAAACAGGGGGCGGGGTACACTGAAGCTTTCTTT. Translating it yields CASSKQGAGYTEAFF. V gene TRBV4-1 combines with J gene TRBJ1-1; 9 bases fit TRBD1. V was pared by 5 bases and J by 3 bases, with 7 bases of the junction left unmatched. The CDR3 is 15 amino acids. Per germline, CDR1 MGHRA and CDR2 YSYEKL.

As DNA, the CDR3 is TGTGCCAGCAGTTACCTTGACGGCGAAGCTTTCTTT. Amino acid sequence: CASSYLDGEAFF. The rearrangement joins TRBV6-5 to TRBJ1-1; the D is unclear. The CDR3 has 12 amino acids. V lost 2 bases, J lost 8 bases, and 9 bases lay in between. Germline CDR1 and CDR2: MNHEY and SVGAGI.

The count of this clone is one. V gene TRBV4-1 combines with J gene TRBJ1-5; D gene uncertain. The CDR3 totals 16 residues. CDR1 is MGHRA, CDR2 YSYEKL, per germline. Trimming shortened V by 1 base and J by 2 bases, and 12 bases separated the two germline ends. The CDR3 nucleotides read TGCGCCAGCAGCCAAGGTACGGGGTTGGGCAATCAGCCCCAGCATTTT. Translation: CASSQGTGLGNQPQHF.

The rearrangement uses TRBV5-1 and TRBJ2-2; 7 bases line up with TRBD1. The CDR3 totals 15 residues. Germline V gene lookup returns CDR1 SGHRS and CDR2 YFSETQ. Germline trimming cut 4 bases from V and 6 bases from J; bases unmatched to any gene: 9. As DNA, the CDR3 is TGCGCCAGCAGCATTCGGACAGGAGAGCCCGGGGAGCTGTTTTTT. Translation gives CASSIRTGEPGELFF. Full variable domain (remainder filled in from reference TRBV5-1 and TRBJ2-2): KAGVTQTPRYLIKTRGQQVTLSCSPISGHRSVSWYQQTPGQGLQFLFEYFSETQRNKGNFPGRFSGRQFSNSRSEMNVSTLELGDSALYLCASSIRTGEPGELFFGEGSRLTVL.

This sequence joins TRBV18 and TRBJ2-7, with 10 bases lining up with TRBD2. V lost 2 bases, J lost 5 bases, and 15 bases stayed unmatched. This CDR3 has 18 residues. CDR1 KGHSH and CDR2 LQKENI come from the germline V gene. The CDR3 sequence: CASSPYGAGGTRFHEQYF. In DNA form, the CDR3 reads TGTGCCAGCTCACCATACGGAGCGGGGGGGACAAGGTTCCACGAGCAGTACTTC.

The chain combines TRBV5-4 with TRBJ2-1; 11 nucleotides match TRBD2. The CDR3 is made up of 15 amino acids. Germline trimming cut 4 bases from V and 9 bases from J; bases unmatched to any gene: 9. Germline values: CDR1 SGHNT, CDR2 YYREEE (reference sequence). DNA of the CDR3: TGTGCCAGCAGCCCGGGAACTAGCGGGAGCGGTGAGCAGTTCTTC. Translation: CASSPGTSGSGEQFF.

The J gene is TRBJ1-6, the V gene TRBV4-3; tentatively, D is TRBD1 (6 bases). Germline loops: CDR1 LGHNA, CDR2 YSLEER. The CDR3 length is 16 residues. Trimming cost V 1 base and J 9 bases, with 16 bases left between them. In DNA, the CDR3 is TGCGCCAGCAGCCAAGGAGGGTCAGGGGCCGGTTCACCCCTCCACTTT. Translating gives CASSQGGSGAGSPLHF.

The chain employs TRBV9 and TRBJ2-7; 14 bases agree with TRBD2. The germline V gene encodes CDR1 SGDLS and CDR2 YYNGEE. The CDR3 runs to 16 residues. V shed 5 bases, J shed 4 bases, and the junction held 8 bases outside the gene matches. The CDR3 here is CASRRGLAGDKYEQYF. CDR3 DNA sequence: TGTGCCAGCAGGAGGGGACTAGCGGGAGACAAGTACGAGCAGTACTTC.

The chain couples TRBV10-2 to TRBJ2-7; tentative D call: TRBD1 (5 bases). The germline CDR1 and CDR2 sequences are WSHSY and SAAADI. CDR3 size: 15 residues. Trimming removed 6 bases from V and 0 bases from J, with 15 bases in between. CDR3 nucleotide sequence: TGCGCCAGCAGGGAACAGGTCGATAGCTCCTACGAGCAGTACTTC. It is translated as CASREQVDSSYEQYF.

The chain recombines TRBV6-5 with TRBJ1-1; 7 bases are shared with TRBD1. Trimming cost V 1 base and J 13 bases; bases outside gene matches: 9. CDR1 and CDR2 from the germline V gene are MNHEY and SVGAGI. The CDR3 covers 13 residues. This CDR3 is CASSYYGQAGGFF. As DNA, the CDR3 is TGTGCCAGCAGTTACTATGGACAGGCCGGGGGTTTCTTT.

Regarding this clone: Other DNA sequences of this sample code for an identical CDR3. The genes are TRBV18 and TRBJ1-5; the D gene is possibly TRBD1 (6 bases). V was trimmed by 2 bases and J by 2 bases, leaving 7 bases between them. Germline values: CDR1 KGHSH, CDR2 LQKENI. CDR3 size: 14 residues. The CDR3 sequence: CASSPAGGNQPQHF. As DNA, the CDR3 is TGTGCCAGCTCACCAGCAGGGGGCAATCAGCCCCAGCATTTT.

J is TRBJ2-7 and V is TRBV10-3, with D possibly being TRBD2 (6 bases). Trimming took 2 bases from V and 4 from J, leaving 15 bases between them. This CDR3 has 15 amino acids. The germline gives CDR1 ENHRY, CDR2 SYGVKD. CDR3 in amino acids: CAISEISGSRYEQYF. The CDR3 DNA reads TGTGCCATCAGTGAGATTAGCGGCAGCCGATACGAGCAGTACTTC.

The V and J genes are TRBV6-6 and TRBJ2-7; 9 nucleotides line up with TRBD1. Germline V gene lookup returns CDR1 MNHNY and CDR2 SVGAGI (reference sequence). J lost 0 bases, V lost 8 bases, and 8 bases had no gene match. The CDR3 is 15 amino acids. Here the CDR3 reads CASRKGQGRSYEQYF. CDR3 sequence (DNA): TGTGCCAGCCGAAAGGGACAGGGCCGCTCCTACGAGCAGTACTTC.

The chain couples TRBV6-5 to TRBJ2-1; unclear D gene. The germline V and J ends were trimmed by 6 bases and 2 bases, with 5 bases remaining between them. The length of the CDR3 is 12 residues. Germline values: CDR1 MNHEY, CDR2 SVGAGI. CDR3 region: CASRATYNEQFF. In DNA, the CDR3 is TGTGCCAGCAGAGCAACCTACAATGAGCAGTTCTTC.

The V call is TRBV4-3, the J call TRBJ1-5; D unclear. V lost 0 bases and J lost 4, with 10 bases in between. The CDR3 is made up of 15 amino acids. CDR1 and CDR2 (germline): LGHNA, YSLEER. The CDR3 sequence is CASSQDIDANQPQHF. The CDR3 nucleotides read TGCGCCAGCAGCCAAGATATCGATGCAAATCAGCCCCAGCATTTT.

V gene TRBV11-1 combines with J gene TRBJ1-2; no definite D call. Germline loops: CDR1 SGHAT, CDR2 FQDESV (reference sequence). The ends were cut back, 5 bases at V and 4 bases at J, with 11 bases in the middle. This CDR3 contains 13 residues. CDR3 residues: CASSPGSAYGYTF. The CDR3 DNA follows: TGTGCCAGCAGCCCGGGTAGCGCCTATGGCTACACCTTC.

This clone appeared a single time. The V call is TRBV29-1, the J call TRBJ2-7, with D uncertain. CDR3 length: 13 residues. In germline, CDR1 is SQVTM, CDR2 ANQGSEA. Trimming took off 4 bases at V and 0 bases at J, with 10 bases between the two ends. CDR3 loop: CSVGRESSYEQYF. For the CDR3, the DNA is TGCAGCGTTGGTAGGGAAAGCTCCTACGAGCAGTACTTC.